This TCR beta chain was found in a study of CD4 and CD8 cells across lung adenocarcinoma regions (dated by TCRdb to the late 2010s). Broadly, across the study: Intratumor heterogeneity of the T cell receptor repertoire was examined by comparing tumor centers with tumor margins.

Based on the germline V gene, the CDR1 and CDR2 sequences are MNHNS and SASEGT. V is cut back by 7 bases and J by 9 bases, with 14 bases in the junction unmatched. The CDR3 covers 14 residues, taking in both the cysteine and the phenylalanine. Only the CDR3 region is kept as DNA, spanning 42 bases read in frame from base 1. Worth noting for this clonotype: This receptor's antigen is unknown. No base quality values were provided; no much bigger clone lies one nucleotide off.

The library was produced with PCR. Sequencer: HiSeq X Ten. TCRdb reworked the public reads: Q25 trimming with fastp, MiXCR clone assembly, productive beta chains retained. Duplicate CDR3 protein sequences are folded into a single record with the most common DNA and genes. The sample table shows 5,000 to 7,000 distinct CDR3 sequences, and approximately 50% are seen once. Clones ranked in the top ten supply approximately 31% of the sample. Patients with localized lung adenocarcinoma, a subtype of non-small cell lung cancer, were used as donors. These samples came from the centers of localized lung adenocarcinomas. CD4+ T cells from tumor tissue were profiled separately from CD8+ T cells for TCR repertoire analysis.

In this chain, TRBV6-1 is recombined with TRBJ2-5; 7 bases in the junction line up with TRBD1. Sequenced sample: CD4+ T cells from the center of a lung tumor. The cell subset or site label on this specimen signifies: tumor center region. This receptor was identified in a female donor with lung adenocarcinoma. The CD4 and CD8 labels of this study may be unreliable. The DNA sequence is as follows: TGTGCCAGCACTCTGAACAGGGGTGATAGGGCCCAGTACTTC. It specifies CASTLNRGDRAQYF.